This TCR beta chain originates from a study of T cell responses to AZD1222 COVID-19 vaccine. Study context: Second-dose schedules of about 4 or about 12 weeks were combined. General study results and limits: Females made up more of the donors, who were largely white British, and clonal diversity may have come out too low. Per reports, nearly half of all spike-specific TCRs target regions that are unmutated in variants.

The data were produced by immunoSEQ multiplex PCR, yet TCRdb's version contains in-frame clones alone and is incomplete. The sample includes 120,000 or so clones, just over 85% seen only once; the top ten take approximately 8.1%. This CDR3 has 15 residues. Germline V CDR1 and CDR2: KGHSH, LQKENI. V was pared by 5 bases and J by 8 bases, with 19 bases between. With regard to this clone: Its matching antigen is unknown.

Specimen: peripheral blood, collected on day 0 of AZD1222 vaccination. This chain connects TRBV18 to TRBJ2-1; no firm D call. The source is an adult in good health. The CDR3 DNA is TGTGCCAGCTCATTCGTGTCCCCGCCGGAACATGAGCAGTTCTTC. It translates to CASSFVSPPEHEQFF.